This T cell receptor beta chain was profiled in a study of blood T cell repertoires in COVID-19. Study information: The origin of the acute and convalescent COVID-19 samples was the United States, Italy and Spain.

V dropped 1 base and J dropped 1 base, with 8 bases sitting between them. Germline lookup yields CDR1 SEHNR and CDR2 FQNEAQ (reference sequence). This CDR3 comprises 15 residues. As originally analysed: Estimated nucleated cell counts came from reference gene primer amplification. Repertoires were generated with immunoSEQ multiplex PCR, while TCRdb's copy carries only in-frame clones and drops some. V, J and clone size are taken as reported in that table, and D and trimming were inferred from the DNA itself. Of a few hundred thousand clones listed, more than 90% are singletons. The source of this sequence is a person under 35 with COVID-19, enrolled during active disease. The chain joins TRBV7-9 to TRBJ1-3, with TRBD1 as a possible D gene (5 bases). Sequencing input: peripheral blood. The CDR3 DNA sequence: TGTGCCAGCAGCTTAGGCGGGGGTTCTGGAAACACCATATATTTT. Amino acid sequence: CASSLGGGSGNTIYF.